Listed below are T cell receptor beta chains from one sample, sequenced in a study of T cell changes during pregnancy in multiple sclerosis. TCRdb keeps only in-frame clones here, not all; method: immunoSEQ multiplex PCR. This sample has 40,000 to 60,000 clones, with roughly 92% found just once. The material was CD4+ T cells from peripheral blood mononuclear cells, obtained in the third trimester of pregnancy. The receptor set was obtained from a female donor with multiple sclerosis, enrolled in a pregnancy study. Both conserved end residues are part of each CDR3. Fields, in order: CDR3 protein, CDR3 DNA, J gene, clone size, V gene, D gene. D genes are given only for firm matches. Part of the rows lack a size; the others show once, few, many or a class for expanded clones.

CASSIILGGEAFF	TGTGCCAGTAGTATAATACTCGGGGGTGAAGCTTTCTTT	TRBJ1-1	NA	TRBV19	NA
CASSLRGRTGGNTIYF	TGTGCCAGCAGTTTACGCGGGCGCACCGGTGGAAACACCATATATTTT	TRBJ1-3	NA	TRBV28	NA
CASSKSGRAGNEQFF	TGTGCCAGCAGTAAAAGCGGGAGGGCCGGGAATGAGCAGTTCTTC	TRBJ2-1	NA	TRBV28	TRBD2
CASSWTGGDLIAFF	TGTGCCAGCAGTTGGACAGGGGGCGATTTGATCGCTTTCTTT	TRBJ1-1	NA	TRBV28	TRBD1
CSVGTLAGSTDTQYF	TGCAGCGTCGGGACCCTAGCGGGCAGCACAGATACGCAGTATTTT	TRBJ2-3	NA	TRBV29-1	TRBD2
CASSGPDTDTQYF	TGTGCCAGCAGTGGCCCTGACACAGATACGCAGTATTTT	TRBJ2-3	NA	TRBV28	NA
CAGNTTGGKWETQYF	TGTGCCGGAAACACGACAGGGGGCAAGTGGGAGACCCAGTACTTC	TRBJ2-5	NA	TRBV19	TRBD1
CASSSQGTGYRGEQYF	TGTGCCAGCAGCTCCCAAGGGACAGGGTATAGGGGCGAGCAGTACTTC	TRBJ2-7	NA	TRBV5-5	TRBD1
CSVEVPSGSGETQYF	TGCAGCGTTGAGGTCCCTAGCGGGAGTGGAGAGACCCAGTACTTC	TRBJ2-5	NA	TRBV29-1	TRBD2
CASSPKGQGHLEPQHF	TGCGCCAGCAGTCCCAAAGGGCAGGGGCATCTGGAGCCCCAGCATTTT	TRBJ1-5	NA	TRBV23-1	NA
CASSEALLGFQETQYF	TGTGCCAGCAGTGAAGCGCTTCTCGGTTTTCAAGAGACCCAGTACTTC	TRBJ2-5	NA	TRBV2	NA
CASGLLGLGYGYTF	TGTGCCAGCGGCCTATTGGGCCTGGGCTATGGCTACACCTTC	TRBJ1-2	NA	TRBV28	NA
CASSQGPGQGGDGYTF	TGCGCCAGCAGCCAAGGCCCGGGACAGGGGGGTGATGGCTACACCTTC	TRBJ1-2	NA	TRBV4-3	TRBD1
CASSLEGQRSRREQFF	TGTGCCAGCAGCCTTGAGGGACAGAGAAGCCGGAGGGAGCAGTTCTTC	TRBJ2-1	NA	TRBV11-2	TRBD1
CASSPGGTQYF	TGTGCCAGTAGTCCGGGAGGGACCCAGTACTTC	TRBJ2-5	NA	TRBV19	TRBD2
CAWSTGVYEQYF	TGTGCCTGGAGTACGGGTGTCTACGAGCAGTACTTC	TRBJ2-7	once	TRBV30	NA
CASSLGLNTEAFF	TGTGCCAGCAGCTTAGGGCTGAACACTGAAGCTTTCTTT	TRBJ1-1	once	TRBV11-3	NA
CATQRRTKRETQYF	TGTGCCACCCAAAGGCGGACAAAGAGAGAGACCCAGTACTTC	TRBJ2-5	NA	TRBV19	NA
CASRLNTEAFF	TGCGCCAGCCGTCTGAACACTGAAGCTTTCTTT	TRBJ1-1	NA	TRBV5-1	NA
CASSNRQGSYEQYF	TGTGCCAGCAGCAATCGACAGGGTTCCTACGAGCAGTACTTC	TRBJ2-7	NA	TRBV5-8	TRBD1
CASSLWGEGATGANVLTF	TGCGCCAGCAGCTTGTGGGGGGAAGGGGCCACTGGGGCCAACGTCCTGACTTTC	TRBJ2-6	NA	TRBV5-1	NA
CASSEGGARRETQYF	TGTGCCAGCAGTGAAGGGGGCGCCCGTAGGGAGACCCAGTACTTC	TRBJ2-5	NA	TRBV25-1	NA
CASSLTSGGHNEQFF	TGTGCCAGCAGCCTGACTAGCGGGGGGCACAATGAGCAGTTCTTC	TRBJ2-1	NA	TRBV6-5	TRBD2
CSVRITVQETQYF	TGCAGCGTCCGAATTACAGTACAAGAGACCCAGTACTTC	TRBJ2-5	NA	TRBV29-1	NA
CASREGAGSGANVLTF	TGCGCCAGCAGGGAGGGGGCGGGCTCTGGGGCCAACGTCCTGACTTTC	TRBJ2-6	NA	TRBV5-1	NA
CASSFSGTGSNQPQHF	TGTGCCAGCAGCTTCTCCGGGACAGGGAGCAATCAGCCCCAGCATTTT	TRBJ1-5	once	TRBV7-2	TRBD1
CASSLVGDEQYF	TGTGCCAGCAGCTTAGTCGGGGACGAGCAGTACTTC	TRBJ2-7	NA	TRBV7-6	NA
CASSGSGANVLTF	TGCGCCAGCAGCGGCTCTGGGGCCAACGTCCTGACTTTC	TRBJ2-6	NA	TRBV10-1	NA
CASKCSDKYEQYF	TGTGCCAGCAAGTGCTCGGACAAATACGAGCAGTACTTC	TRBJ2-7	NA	TRBV21-1	NA
CASSPLSRQGYGYTF	TGTGCCAGCAGCCCTCTTTCCCGACAGGGCTATGGCTACACCTTC	TRBJ1-2	NA	TRBV5-6	TRBD1
CASSLGQGNYGYTF	TGTGCCAGCAGCTTGGGCCAGGGAAACTATGGCTACACCTTC	TRBJ1-2	NA	TRBV5-8	NA
CAVTLSTNTGELFF	TGTGCCGTAACCCTCTCTACGAACACCGGGGAGCTGTTTTTT	TRBJ2-2	NA	TRBV6-1	NA
CGSKTSGGGGDTQYF	TGCGGATCGAAGACTAGCGGAGGGGGCGGAGATACGCAGTATTTT	TRBJ2-3	NA	TRBV7-2	TRBD2
CASSLIGAGREEQFF	TGTGCCAGCAGTTTGATCGGGGCGGGGAGGGAGGAGCAGTTCTTC	TRBJ2-1	NA	TRBV28	TRBD2
CASSLARTGRGEQYF	TGTGCCAGCAGCTTAGCTCGGACAGGGCGGGGGGAGCAGTACTTC	TRBJ2-7	NA	TRBV7-6	NA
CASSLSDRRNQPQHF	TGTGCCAGCAGTTTATCAGACAGGCGTAATCAGCCCCAGCATTTT	TRBJ1-5	NA	TRBV28	NA
CASSLAVSRGGYTF	TGTGCCAGCAGCTTAGCGGTTAGTCGGGGTGGCTACACCTTC	TRBJ1-2	NA	TRBV7-9	NA
CASSTGTVEEQFF	TGCGCCAGCAGCACCGGGACAGTCGAGGAGCAGTTCTTC	TRBJ2-1	NA	TRBV5-1	TRBD1
CASSSWTSKNEQFF	TGTGCCAGCAGCTCCTGGACTAGTAAGAATGAGCAGTTCTTC	TRBJ2-1	NA	TRBV7-9	TRBD2
CASSQEEGRNYGYTF	TGTGCCAGCAGCCAAGAAGAGGGTCGTAACTATGGCTACACCTTC	TRBJ1-2	NA	TRBV14	NA
CAAGTGADTQYF	TGTGCAGCGGGAACTGGAGCGGATACGCAGTATTTT	TRBJ2-3	NA	TRBV10-3	TRBD2
CASSPRQTEDYEQYF	TGTGCCAGCAGCCCACGACAGACCGAAGACTACGAGCAGTACTTC	TRBJ2-7	NA	TRBV7-9	NA
CAWSVRTGATDTQYF	TGTGCCTGGAGTGTAAGGACAGGGGCCACAGATACGCAGTATTTT	TRBJ2-3	NA	TRBV30	TRBD1
CASSVQNMMNTEAFF	TGTGCCAGCAGCGTCCAGAATATGATGAACACTGAAGCTTTCTTT	TRBJ1-1	NA	TRBV9	NA
CASGLPLLSIAGGLHEQYF	TGTGCTAGTGGTTTACCGCTGCTTTCCATAGCGGGAGGGCTCCACGAGCAGTACTTC	TRBJ2-7	NA	TRBV12-5	TRBD2
CASSDSILEIAGSYEQYF	TGTGCCAGCAGTGACTCCATTCTCGAGATAGCGGGGTCCTACGAGCAGTACTTC	TRBJ2-7	NA	TRBV6-4	TRBD2
CASSFAGTATGELFF	TGTGCCAGCAGCTTCGCCGGGACAGCCACCGGGGAGCTGTTTTTT	TRBJ2-2	NA	TRBV13	TRBD1
CAWTRTSGNTDTQYF	TGTGCCTGGACCAGGACTAGCGGAAACACAGATACGCAGTATTTT	TRBJ2-3	NA	TRBV30	TRBD2
CAWETGTSGSYEQYF	TGTGCCTGGGAGACTGGGACTAGCGGATCCTACGAGCAGTACTTC	TRBJ2-7	NA	TRBV30	TRBD2
CASSVLASSYNEQFF	TGCGCCAGCAGCGTACTAGCGTCTTCCTACAATGAGCAGTTCTTC	TRBJ2-1	NA	TRBV5-1	TRBD2
CASRDGTSGRTEQYF	TGTGCCAGCAGAGATGGGACTAGCGGGAGAACCGAGCAGTACTTC	TRBJ2-7	NA	TRBV5-4	TRBD2
CASSVGPAAYEQYF	TGTGCCAGCAGCGTTGGCCCCGCCGCTTACGAGCAGTACTTC	TRBJ2-7	NA	TRBV9	NA
CASSQGTSGYEQYF	TGTGCCAGCAGCCAGGGGACTAGCGGCTACGAGCAGTACTTC	TRBJ2-7	NA	TRBV4-2	TRBD2
CASSLQGTLNEQFF	TGTGCCAGCAGCTTACAAGGGACTCTAAATGAGCAGTTCTTC	TRBJ2-1	NA	TRBV7-2	NA
CASTVSPYEQYF	TGTGCCAGCACCGTGAGCCCCTACGAGCAGTACTTC	TRBJ2-7	NA	TRBV7-9	NA